This T cell receptor beta chain was captured by sequencing in a study of blood T cell repertoires in COVID-19. Study at large: Samples taken during acute and convalescent COVID-19 were collected in the United States, Italy and Spain.

Methods used by the authors: Estimation of nucleated cell counts relied on the amplification of reference gene primers. Clones were read by immunoSEQ multiplex PCR, and TCRdb kept only the in-frame ones, dropping some. Clonal size and the V and J genes are those of that table, whereas D and trimming came from the DNA. The sample includes about 100,000 clones, about 80% of them seen just once. CDR1 is MDHEN and CDR2 is SYDVKM in the germline V gene. This CDR3 contains 14 residues. V lost 7 bases, J lost 1 base, and 14 bases lay in between. This rearrangement joins TRBV28 to TRBJ2-7; the D gene is possibly TRBD2 (6 bases). Sequencing was done on a sample of peripheral blood. This sequence originates from a man between 65 and 85 years old with active or convalescent COVID-19. The CDR3 DNA reads TGTGCCAGCACTGCGGGACGCCCTTCCTACGAGCAGTACTTC. Its translation: CASTAGRPSYEQYF.